Given below is one T cell receptor beta chain in context. The antigen is not known. The data originate from a study of T cells after yellow fever vaccination. Whole-study findings and limits: Relatively few clonotypes were ones that appeared in both CD4 and CD8 compartments. Sorted repertoires could include abundant contaminating clonotypes from bulk cells.

The CDR3 is 13 amino acids. V dropped 6 bases and J dropped 4 bases, with 12 bases sitting between them. Germline CDR1 and CDR2: LGHDT and YNNKEL (reference sequence). The TCR cDNA carried a universal primer site and UMIs from 5'RACE template switching. TCRdb passed the 5' RACE reads through MiXCR, listing each CDR3 protein once. This table holds 550,000 or so distinct CDR3 sequences, roughly a fifth found once. The genes are TRBV3-1 and TRBJ1-2; possibly TRBD1 for D (5 bases). The sequences come from PBMCs, collected 15 days after the yellow fever booster vaccination. The TCR sequence derives from a man aged 30 to 45 who received the YFV17D yellow fever vaccine. CDR3 protein: CASRKQEGYGYTF. DNA of the CDR3: TGTGCCAGCAGGAAACAGGAGGGCTATGGCTACACCTTC.